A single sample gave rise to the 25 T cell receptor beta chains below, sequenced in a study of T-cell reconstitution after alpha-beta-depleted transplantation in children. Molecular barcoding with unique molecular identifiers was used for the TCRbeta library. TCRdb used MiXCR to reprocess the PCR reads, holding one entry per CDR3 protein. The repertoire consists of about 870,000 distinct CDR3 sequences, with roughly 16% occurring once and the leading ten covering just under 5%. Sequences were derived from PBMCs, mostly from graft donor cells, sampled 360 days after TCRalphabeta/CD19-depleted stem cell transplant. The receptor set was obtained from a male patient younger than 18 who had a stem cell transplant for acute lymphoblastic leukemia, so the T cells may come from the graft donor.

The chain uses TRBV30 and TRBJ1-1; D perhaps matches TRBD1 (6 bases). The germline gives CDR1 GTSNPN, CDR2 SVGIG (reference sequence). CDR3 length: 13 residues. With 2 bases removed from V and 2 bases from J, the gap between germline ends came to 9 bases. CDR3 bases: TGTGCCTGGAGTCGGGGGCCTAACACTGAAGCTTTCTTT. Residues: CAWSRGPNTEAFF.

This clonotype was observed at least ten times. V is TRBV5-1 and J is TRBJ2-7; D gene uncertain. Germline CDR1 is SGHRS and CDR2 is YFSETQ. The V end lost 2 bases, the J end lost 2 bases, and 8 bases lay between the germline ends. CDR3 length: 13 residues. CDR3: CASSLSNPYEQYF. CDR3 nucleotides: TGCGCCAGCAGCTTAAGTAATCCCTACGAGCAGTACTTC.

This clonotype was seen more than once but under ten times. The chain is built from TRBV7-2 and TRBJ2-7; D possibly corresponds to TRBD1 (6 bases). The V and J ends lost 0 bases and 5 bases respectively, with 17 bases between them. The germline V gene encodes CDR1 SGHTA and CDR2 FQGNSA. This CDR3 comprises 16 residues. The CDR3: CASSLAGARSSNEQYF. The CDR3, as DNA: TGTGCCAGCAGCTTAGCGGGGGCTAGGTCGTCTAACGAGCAGTACTTC.

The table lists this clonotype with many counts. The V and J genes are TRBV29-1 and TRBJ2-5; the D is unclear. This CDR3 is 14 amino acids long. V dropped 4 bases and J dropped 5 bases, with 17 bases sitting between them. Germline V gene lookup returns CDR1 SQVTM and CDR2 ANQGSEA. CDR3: CSVAPRVTRETQYF. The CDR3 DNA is TGCAGCGTTGCTCCTCGGGTCACGCGGGAGACCCAGTACTTC.

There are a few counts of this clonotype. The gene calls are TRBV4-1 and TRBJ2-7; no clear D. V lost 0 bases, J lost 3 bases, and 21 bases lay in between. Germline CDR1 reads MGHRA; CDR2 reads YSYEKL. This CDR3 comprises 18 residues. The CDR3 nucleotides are TGCGCCAGCAGCCAAGAGCCCCTAGACATCGAAGGCTACTACGAGCAGTACTTC. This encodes CASSQEPLDIEGYYEQYF.

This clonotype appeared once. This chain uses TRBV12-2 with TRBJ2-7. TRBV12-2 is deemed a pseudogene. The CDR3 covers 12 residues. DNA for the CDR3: TGTGCAAGTCGGGACGAGAGTTACGAGCAGTACTTC. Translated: CASRDESYEQYF.

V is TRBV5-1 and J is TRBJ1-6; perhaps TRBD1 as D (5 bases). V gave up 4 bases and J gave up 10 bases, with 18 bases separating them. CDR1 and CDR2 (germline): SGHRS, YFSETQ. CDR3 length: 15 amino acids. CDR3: CASSVQGDLRSPLHF. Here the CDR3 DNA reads TGCGCCAGCAGCGTCCAGGGCGACCTTAGGTCACCCCTCCACTTT.

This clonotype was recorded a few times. As DNA, the CDR3 is TGCGCCAGCAGCTTGCGTCTAGCTCGTTCCAATGAGCAGTTCTTC. This gives the protein CASSLRLARSNEQFF. The gene calls are TRBV5-1 and TRBJ2-1; D is perhaps TRBD2 (5 bases). The CDR3 runs 15 residues. The ends were cut back, 1 base at V and 6 bases at J, with 14 bases in the middle. CDR1 and CDR2 from the germline V gene are SGHRS and YFSETQ.

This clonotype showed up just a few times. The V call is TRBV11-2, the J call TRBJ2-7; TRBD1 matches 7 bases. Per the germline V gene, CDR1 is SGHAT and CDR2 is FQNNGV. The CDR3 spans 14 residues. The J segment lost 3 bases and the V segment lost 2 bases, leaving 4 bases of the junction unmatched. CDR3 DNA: TGTGCCAGCAGCTTATTTGCAGGGGGCTACGAGCAGTACTTC. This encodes CASSLFAGGYEQYF.

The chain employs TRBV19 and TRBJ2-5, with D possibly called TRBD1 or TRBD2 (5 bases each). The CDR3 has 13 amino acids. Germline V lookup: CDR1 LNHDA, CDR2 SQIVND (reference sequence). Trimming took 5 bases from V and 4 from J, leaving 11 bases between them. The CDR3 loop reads CASSVGTRETQYF. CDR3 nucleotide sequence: TGTGCCAGTAGTGTTGGGACCCGAGAGACCCAGTACTTC.

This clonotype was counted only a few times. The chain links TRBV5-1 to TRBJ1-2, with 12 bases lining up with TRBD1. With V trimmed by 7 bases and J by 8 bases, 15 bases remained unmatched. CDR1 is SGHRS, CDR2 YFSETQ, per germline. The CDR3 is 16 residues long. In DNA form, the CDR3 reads TGCGCCAGCCGCCTGACCCGGGACAGGGGGCCTGGGGGCTACACCTTC. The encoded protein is CASRLTRDRGPGGYTF.

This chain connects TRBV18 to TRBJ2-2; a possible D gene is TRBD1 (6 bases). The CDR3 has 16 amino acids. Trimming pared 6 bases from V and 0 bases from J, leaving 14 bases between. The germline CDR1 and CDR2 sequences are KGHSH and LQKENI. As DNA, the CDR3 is TGTGCCAGCTCTACGATCAGGGGCCCGAACACCGGGGAGCTGTTTTTT. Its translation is CASSTIRGPNTGELFF.

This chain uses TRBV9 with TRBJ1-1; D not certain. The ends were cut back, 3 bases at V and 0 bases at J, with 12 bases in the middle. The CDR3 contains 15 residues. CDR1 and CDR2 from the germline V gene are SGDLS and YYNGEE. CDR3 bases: TGTGCCAGCAGCGCCTCCCCTTACTTGAACACTGAAGCTTTCTTT. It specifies CASSASPYLNTEAFF.

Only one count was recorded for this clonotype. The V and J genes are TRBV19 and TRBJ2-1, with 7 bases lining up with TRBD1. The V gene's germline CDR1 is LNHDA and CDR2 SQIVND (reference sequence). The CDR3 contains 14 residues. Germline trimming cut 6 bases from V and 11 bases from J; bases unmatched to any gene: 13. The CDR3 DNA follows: TGTGCCAGTAGACTCCCGGGACAGCTCGGAAAGCAGTTCTTC. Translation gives CASRLPGQLGKQFF.

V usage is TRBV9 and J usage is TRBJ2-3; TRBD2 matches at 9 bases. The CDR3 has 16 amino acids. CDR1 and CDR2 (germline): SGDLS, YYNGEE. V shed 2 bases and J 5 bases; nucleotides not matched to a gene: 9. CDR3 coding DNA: TGTGCCAGCAGCGTCATAGCGGGAGCCCCGGGAGATACGCAGTATTTT. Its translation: CASSVIAGAPGDTQYF.

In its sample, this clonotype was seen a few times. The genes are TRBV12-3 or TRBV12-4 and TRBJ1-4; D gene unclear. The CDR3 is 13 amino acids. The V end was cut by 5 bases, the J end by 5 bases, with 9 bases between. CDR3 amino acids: CASSPRENEKLFF. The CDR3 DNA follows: TGTGCCAGCAGTCCCCGGGAAAATGAAAAACTGTTTTTT.

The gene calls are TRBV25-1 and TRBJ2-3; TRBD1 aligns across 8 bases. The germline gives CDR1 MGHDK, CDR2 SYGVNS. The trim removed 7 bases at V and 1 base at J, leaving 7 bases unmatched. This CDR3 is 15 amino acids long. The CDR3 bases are TGTGCCAGCACCCGGACAGGGTTCGGCACAGATACGCAGTATTTT. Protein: CASTRTGFGTDTQYF.

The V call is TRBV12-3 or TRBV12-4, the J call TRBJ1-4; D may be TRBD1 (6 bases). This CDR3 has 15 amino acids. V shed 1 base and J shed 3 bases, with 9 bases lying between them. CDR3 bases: TGTGCCAGCAGTTTAGGAACAGGGCCTAATGAAAAACTGTTTTTT. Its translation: CASSLGTGPNEKLFF.

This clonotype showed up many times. CDR3 protein: CASSLRQTSTDTQYF. CDR3 DNA sequence: TGTGCCAGCAGTTTAAGACAGACCAGCACAGATACGCAGTATTTT. The chain uses TRBV12-3 or TRBV12-4 and TRBJ2-3; weak D call: TRBD1 (5 bases). Trimming cost V 2 bases and J 0 bases, with 9 bases left between them. This CDR3 comprises 15 residues.

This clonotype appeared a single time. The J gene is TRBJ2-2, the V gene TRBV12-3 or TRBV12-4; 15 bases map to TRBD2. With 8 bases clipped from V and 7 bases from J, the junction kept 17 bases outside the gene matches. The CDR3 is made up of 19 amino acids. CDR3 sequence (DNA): TGTGCCAGCTGCTTCGGACTAGCGGGAGGGCCGGTTAATATCGGGGAGCTGTTTTTT. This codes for CASCFGLAGGPVNIGELFF.

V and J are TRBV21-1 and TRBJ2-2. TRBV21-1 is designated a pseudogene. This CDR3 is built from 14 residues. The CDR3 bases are TGTGCCAGCAGCAAAGATCCGAGAACCGGGGAGCTGTTTTTT. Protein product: CASSKDPRTGELFF.

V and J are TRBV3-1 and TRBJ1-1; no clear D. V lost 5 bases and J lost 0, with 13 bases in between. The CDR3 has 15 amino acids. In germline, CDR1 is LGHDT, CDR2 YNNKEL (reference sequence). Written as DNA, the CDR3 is TGTGCCAGCAGCGCTTTCGGGCCGCTGAACACTGAAGCTTTCTTT. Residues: CASSAFGPLNTEAFF.

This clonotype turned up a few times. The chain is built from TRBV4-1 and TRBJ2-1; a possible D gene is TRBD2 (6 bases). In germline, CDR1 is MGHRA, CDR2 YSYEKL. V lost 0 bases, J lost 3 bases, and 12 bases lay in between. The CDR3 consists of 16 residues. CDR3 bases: TGCGCCAGCAGCCAAGAGGACTGGGGGGACTACAATGAGCAGTTCTTC. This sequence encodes CASSQEDWGDYNEQFF.

DNA for the CDR3: TGCAGTGCTAAGATTACGCCCGGGAGAAGTGATGCCGGGGAGCTGTTTTTT. Translated, it gives CSAKITPGRSDAGELFF. The V and J genes are TRBV20-1 and TRBJ2-2; the D gene is possibly TRBD2 (6 bases). The V gene lost 4 bases and the J gene lost 6 bases, with 24 bases spanning the gap. This CDR3 has 17 amino acids. Germline-derived CDR1 and CDR2 are DFQATT and SNEGSKA (reference sequence).

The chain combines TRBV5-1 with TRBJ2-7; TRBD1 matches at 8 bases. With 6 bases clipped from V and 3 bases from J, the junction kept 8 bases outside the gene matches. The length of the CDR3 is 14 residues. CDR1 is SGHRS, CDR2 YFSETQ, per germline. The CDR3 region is CASMTGTGYYEQYF. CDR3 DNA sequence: TGCGCCAGCATGACCGGGACAGGATACTACGAGCAGTACTTC.